Presented here are 19 T cell receptor beta chains from one specimen sequenced in a study of cytomegalovirus exposure and HLA in healthy donors. Researchers ran the PCR with 60 Vbeta and 13 Jbeta primers. Method: immunoSEQ multiplex PCR; TCRdb's copy keeps in-frame clones and lacks some. The table records some 130,000 clones, 70% to 85% of them present only once. The material sequenced was PBMCs. The receptors stem from a male donor in good health and CMV-seropositive.

V is TRBV6-1 and J is TRBJ1-3, with D unresolved. The CDR3 is made up of 13 amino acids. Trimming removed 4 bases from V and 4 bases from J, with 8 bases in between. Germline CDR1 is MNHNS and CDR2 is SASEGT. The CDR3 bases are TGTGCCAGCAGTGCATTACAGGGAAACACCATATATTTT. As protein: CASSALQGNTIYF.

The chain combines TRBV5-6 with TRBJ1-6; 10 bases agree with TRBD1. The V segment lost 0 bases and the J segment 7 bases; nucleotides outside the gene matches: 1. This CDR3 spans 15 amino acids. In germline, CDR1 is SGHDT, CDR2 YYEEEE. CDR3 bases: TGTGCCAGCAGCTTGGGGGACAGGGGAAATTCACCCCTCCACTTT. Translating it yields CASSLGDRGNSPLHF.

The chain uses TRBV25-1 and TRBJ1-5, with 11 positions matching TRBD1. Germline V gene lookup returns CDR1 MGHDK and CDR2 SYGVNS. With V trimmed by 7 bases and J by 5 bases, 7 bases remained unmatched. CDR3 size: 15 residues. The CDR3 protein is CASKGRDRGDQPQHF. In DNA, the CDR3 is TGTGCCAGCAAGGGAAGGGACAGGGGGGATCAGCCCCAGCATTTT.

The chain is built from TRBV6-1 and TRBJ1-3; D not certain. Looked up from germline, CDR1 is MNHNS and CDR2 is SASEGT. V lost 2 bases to trimming and J lost 2 bases, with 13 bases between them. The CDR3 is 16 amino acids. CDR3 residues: CASSELGGRAGNTIYF. CDR3 sequence (DNA): TGTGCCAGCAGTGAATTAGGAGGTAGGGCTGGAAACACCATATATTTT.

V and J are TRBV7-3 and TRBJ1-1; tentative D call: TRBD1 (5 bases). Trimming removed 2 bases at V and 1 base at J, with 5 bases between. The CDR3 runs 13 residues. The germline CDR1 and CDR2 sequences are SGHTA and FQGTGA. CDR3 amino acids: CASSLDRNTEAFF. DNA for the CDR3: TGTGCCAGCAGCTTAGACAGGAACACTGAAGCTTTCTTT.

This chain joins TRBV7-6 and TRBJ2-2, with 7 bases matching TRBD2. The junction had 10 bases not matched to a gene; V was cut back by 2 bases and J by 4 bases. Germline loops: CDR1 SGHVS, CDR2 FNYEAQ. CDR3 length: 17 residues. This CDR3 is CASSLRSRESGTGELFF. CDR3 DNA: TGTGCCAGCAGCTTACGTTCGCGGGAGTCGGGCACCGGGGAGCTGTTTTTT.

V usage is TRBV25-1 and J usage is TRBJ2-2, with D uncertain. Between the trimmed V and J ends, which lost 1 base and 4 bases, there was a span of 7 bases. The CDR3 extends over 14 amino acids. In germline, CDR1 is MGHDK, CDR2 SYGVNS. This CDR3 is CASSESGGTGELFF. Written as DNA, the CDR3 is TGTGCCAGCAGTGAATCTGGCGGCACCGGGGAGCTGTTTTTT.

This clone was seen more than once but under ten times. V and J are TRBV14 and TRBJ2-1; 14 bases are a match to TRBD2. Germline trimming cut 6 bases from V and 9 bases from J; bases unmatched to any gene: 7. The V gene's germline CDR1 is SGHDN and CDR2 FVKESK. There are 15 residues in the CDR3. The CDR3 reads CASSFYGLAGGEQFF. CDR3 in DNA: TGTGCCAGCAGTTTTTACGGACTAGCGGGGGGTGAGCAGTTCTTC.

The gene calls are TRBV19 and TRBJ1-3; D is possibly TRBD1 (6 bases). This CDR3 has 14 residues. CDR1 and CDR2 (germline): LNHDA, SQIVND (reference sequence). The V end lost 10 bases, the J end lost 4 bases, and 17 bases lay between the germline ends. CDR3 nucleotides: TGTGCCACCGCGACAGGCCCGGCGGGAAACACCATATATTTT. Residues: CATATGPAGNTIYF.

This clone showed up just a few times. The gene calls are TRBV19 and TRBJ1-1; D is unclear. There are 15 residues in the CDR3. Per germline, CDR1 LNHDA and CDR2 SQIVND (reference sequence). The V end was cut by 3 bases, the J end by 0 bases, with 11 bases between. The CDR3 nucleotides are TGTGCCAGTAGTATCATCAGAGACATGAACACTGAAGCTTTCTTT. Amino acids: CASSIIRDMNTEAFF.

Here the CDR3 reads CASSGMGHLAKNIQYF. CDR3 bases: TGTGCCAGCAGTGGGATGGGACACCTAGCCAAAAACATTCAGTACTTC. The V gene is TRBV6-1, the J gene TRBJ2-4, with a tentative D call TRBD1 (6 bases). The CDR3 is 16 residues long. The V and J ends lost 4 bases and 0 bases respectively, with 13 bases between them. The V gene's germline CDR1 is MNHNS and CDR2 SASEGT.

This clone was detected once. The V gene is TRBV7-3, the J gene TRBJ2-3; 7 nucleotides match TRBD1. The trim removed 5 bases at V and 4 bases at J, leaving 9 bases unmatched. Germline V lookup: CDR1 SGHTA, CDR2 FQGTGA. The CDR3 extends over 15 amino acids. CDR3 sequence (DNA): TGTGCCAGCAGCCCCCAGACAGGGTGGGCAGATACGCAGTATTTT. Protein sequence: CASSPQTGWADTQYF.

This clone has only a few counts. The chain has TRBV9 and TRBJ2-7, with D tentatively TRBD1 (10 bases). Trimming took off 4 bases at V and 0 bases at J, with 32 bases between the two ends. Germline-derived CDR1 and CDR2 are SGDLS and YYNGEE. The CDR3 sequence is 21 residues long. The CDR3 here is CASSSQHRDRGPSGISYEQYF. The CDR3 DNA reads TGTGCCAGCAGCTCACAACACAGGGACAGGGGCCCTAGCGGGATCTCCTACGAGCAGTACTTC. Based on the CDR3 plus reference TRBV9 and TRBJ2-7, the full variable domain is DSGVTQTPKHLITATGQRVTLRCSPRSGDLSVYWYQQSLDQGLQFLIQYYNGEERAKGNILERFSAQQFPDLHSELNLSSLELGDSALYFCASSSQHRDRGPSGISYEQYFGPGTRLTVT.

CDR3 in amino acids: CASSVNREEYSNQPQHF. CDR3 nucleotide sequence: TGTGCCAGCAGTGTTAACAGGGAAGAATATAGCAATCAGCCCCAGCATTTT. The V call is TRBV2, the J call TRBJ1-5, with D tentatively TRBD1 (6 bases). The CDR3 is made up of 17 amino acids. Trimming shortened V by 4 bases and J by 0 bases, and 16 bases separated the two germline ends. From germline, CDR1 is SNHLY and CDR2 FYNNEI.

A word on this clone: One end of the junction is discordant with germline, which a read error may explain. The chain employs TRBV10-3 and TRBJ2-6, with TRBD1 matching 9 bases. The length of the CDR3 is 18 residues. Germline lookup yields CDR1 ENHRY and CDR2 SYGVKD. For the CDR3, the DNA is TGTGCCATCAGCAGGACAGGGGCCTCTAACTCTGGGGCCAACGGCCTGACTTTC. Translating it yields CAISRTGASNSGANGLTF.

The genes are TRBV28 and TRBJ1-1, with D possibly TRBD1 on 6 matching bases. V lost 3 bases and J 6 bases, leaving 14 bases between the germline ends. This CDR3 is 14 amino acids long. CDR1 MDHEN and CDR2 SYDVKM come from the germline V gene. CDR3 in DNA: TGTGCCAGCAGTTTTGGGGGGGCAGGGCCTGAAGCTTTCTTT. This translates into CASSFGGAGPEAFF. The entire variable domain, with the rest obtained from reference TRBV28 and TRBJ1-1, is as follows: DVKVTQSSRYLVKRTGEKVFLECVQDMDHENMFWYRQDPGLGLRLIYFSYDVKMKEKGDIPEGYSVSREKKERFSLILESASTNQTSMYLCASSFGGAGPEAFFGQGTRLTVV.

The J gene is TRBJ2-7, the V gene TRBV12-2; TRBD1 is taken as the D call from the table, unchecked against the DNA. TRBV12-2 is flagged as a pseudogene. The CDR3 spans 17 residues. In DNA, the CDR3 is TGTGCAAGTCGCTTAGCTAGGGACAGCCCTAGCTCCTACGAGCAGTACTTC. It codes for CASRLARDSPSSYEQYF.

J is TRBJ1-5 and V is TRBV2; 7 bases fit TRBD1. J gave up 4 bases and V 3 bases, and 3 bases lay outside the gene matches. The germline CDR1 and CDR2 sequences are SNHLY and FYNNEI. The CDR3 extends over 14 amino acids. Here the CDR3 reads CASSEGTANQPQHF. DNA for the CDR3: TGTGCCAGCAGTGAGGGGACAGCGAATCAGCCCCAGCATTTT.

The chain is built from TRBV6-1 and TRBJ2-3; D gene ambiguous. The CDR3 sequence is 12 residues long. V lost 5 bases and J lost 5, with 8 bases in between. Germline loops: CDR1 MNHNS, CDR2 SASEGT. CDR3 amino acids: CASSPLIDTQYF. The CDR3, as DNA: TGTGCCAGCAGTCCTTTAATAGATACGCAGTATTTT.